The 7 T cell receptor beta chains listed next were all sequenced from one sample in a study of PD-1 blockade in classical Hodgkin lymphoma. Profiled with immunoSEQ multiplex PCR; TCRdb holds only in-frame clones, not every one. The profile shows under 6,000 clones, 85% to 90% of them singletons. The time point is: newly diagnosed, previously untreated cHL patient sample. Thawed PBMCs were subjected to magnetic negative selection, which yielded isolated CD8+ T cells. Input material: CD8+ T cells from blood. These TCRs come from a human donor with classical Hodgkin lymphoma.

This chain links TRBV6-5 with TRBJ2-3; unclear D gene. The V gene's germline CDR1 is MNHEY and CDR2 SVGAGI. This CDR3 has 13 amino acids. V lost 7 bases and J lost 1, with 9 bases in between. Here the CDR3 reads CASISSRTDTQYF. The CDR3 DNA sequence: TGTGCCAGCATTTCCAGTCGCACAGATACGCAGTATTTT.

The rearrangement uses TRBV4-1 and TRBJ1-2, with TRBD1 matching over 10 bases. In germline, CDR1 is MGHRA, CDR2 YSYEKL. The CDR3 is 13 amino acids. V was clipped by 4 bases and J by 12 bases; unmatched bases: 8. CDR3 in DNA: TGCGCCAGCAGCCTCGGGACAGGGGCGATCGACACCTTC. This encodes CASSLGTGAIDTF.

V and J are TRBV10-2 and TRBJ2-7; D ambiguous. This CDR3 region has 16 residues. V gave up 2 bases and J gave up 6 bases, with 20 bases separating them. Germline V CDR1 and CDR2: WSHSY, SAAADI. The CDR3 protein is CASSERLEGGSPEQYF. The CDR3, as DNA: TGCGCCAGCAGTGAGAGGTTAGAAGGCGGATCCCCCGAGCAGTACTTC.

The chain uses TRBV10-3 and TRBJ1-2; 10 bases agree with TRBD1. Trimming at V came to 10 bases and at J to 0 bases, leaving 5 bases not matched to a gene. The length of the CDR3 is 14 residues. Per the germline V gene, CDR1 is ENHRY and CDR2 is SYGVKD. CDR3 nucleotides: TGTGCCAGCCGTGGACAGGGGGCTAACTATGGCTACACCTTC. Translating it yields CASRGQGANYGYTF.

The chain has TRBV7-8 and TRBJ2-7; TRBD1 matches 10 bases. Germline V lookup: CDR1 SGHVS, CDR2 FQNEAQ. The CDR3 covers 16 residues. J was trimmed by 2 bases and V by 5 bases; bases with no gene match: 9. The CDR3 nucleotides read TGTGCCAGCAGCGATATGCCGGGACAGGGGACCTACGAGCAGTACTTC. This encodes CASSDMPGQGTYEQYF. The full variable domain, its missing parts supplied by reference TRBV7-8 and TRBJ2-7, is GAGVSQSPRYKVAKRGQDVALRCDPISGHVSLFWYQQALGQGPEFLTYFQNEAQLDKSGLPSDRFFAERPEGSVSTLKIQRTQQEDSAVYLCASSDMPGQGTYEQYFGPGTRLTVT.

This chain uses TRBV29-1 with TRBJ2-7; TRBD1 matches 8 bases. The CDR3 spans 11 residues. V was clipped by 7 bases and J by 5 bases; unmatched bases: 4. Germline lookup yields CDR1 SQVTM and CDR2 ANQGSEA. The CDR3 is CSGTGSHEQYF. CDR3 nucleotide sequence: TGCAGCGGGACAGGGAGCCACGAGCAGTACTTC.

This chain links TRBV4-2 with TRBJ2-7; 12 positions match TRBD2. CDR1 LGHNA and CDR2 YNFKEQ come from the germline V gene. CDR3 length equals 18 residues. Trimming removed 0 bases from V and 5 bases from J; junction bases left unmatched: 11. CDR3 residues: CASSQDWGSSGGAHEQYF. CDR3 bases: TGTGCCAGCAGCCAAGATTGGGGCTCTAGCGGGGGGGCCCACGAGCAGTACTTC.